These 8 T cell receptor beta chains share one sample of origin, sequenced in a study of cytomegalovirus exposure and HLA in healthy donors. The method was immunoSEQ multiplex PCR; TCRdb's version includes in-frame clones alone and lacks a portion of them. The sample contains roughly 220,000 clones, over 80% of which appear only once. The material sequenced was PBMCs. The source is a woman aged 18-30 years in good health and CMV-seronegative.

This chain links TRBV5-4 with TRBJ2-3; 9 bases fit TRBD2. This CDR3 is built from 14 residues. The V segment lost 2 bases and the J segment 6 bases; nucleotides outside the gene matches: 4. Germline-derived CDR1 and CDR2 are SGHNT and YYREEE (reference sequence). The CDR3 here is CASSFTSGRDTQYF. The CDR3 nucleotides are TGTGCCAGCAGCTTTACTAGCGGGCGGGATACGCAGTATTTT.

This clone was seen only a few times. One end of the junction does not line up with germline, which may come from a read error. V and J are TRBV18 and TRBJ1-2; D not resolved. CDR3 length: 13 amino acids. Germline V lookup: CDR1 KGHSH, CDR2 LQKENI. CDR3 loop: CASSPLGEATYTF. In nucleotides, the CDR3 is TGTGCCAGCTCGCCACTTGGGGAGGCGACCTACACCTTC.

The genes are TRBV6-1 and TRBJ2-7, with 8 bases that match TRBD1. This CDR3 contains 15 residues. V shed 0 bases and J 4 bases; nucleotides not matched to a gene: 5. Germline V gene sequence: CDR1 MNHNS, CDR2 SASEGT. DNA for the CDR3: TGTGCCAGCAGTGAAGCCGGACAGGGTTCGTACGAGCAGTACTTC. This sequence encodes CASSEAGQGSYEQYF.

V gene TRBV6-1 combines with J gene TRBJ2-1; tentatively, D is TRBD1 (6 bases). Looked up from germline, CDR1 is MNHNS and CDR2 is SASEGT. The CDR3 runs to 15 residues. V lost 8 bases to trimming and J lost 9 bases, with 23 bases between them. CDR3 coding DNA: TGTGCCAGCCGCCCCACCCGGGACAAATCGGCTGAGCAGTTCTTC. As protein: CASRPTRDKSAEQFF.

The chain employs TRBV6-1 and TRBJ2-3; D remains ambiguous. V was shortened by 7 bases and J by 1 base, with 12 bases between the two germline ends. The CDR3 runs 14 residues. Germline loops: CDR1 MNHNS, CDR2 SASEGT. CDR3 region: CASNQRRGTDTQYF. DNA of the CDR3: TGTGCCAGCAATCAACGCCGGGGCACAGATACGCAGTATTTT.

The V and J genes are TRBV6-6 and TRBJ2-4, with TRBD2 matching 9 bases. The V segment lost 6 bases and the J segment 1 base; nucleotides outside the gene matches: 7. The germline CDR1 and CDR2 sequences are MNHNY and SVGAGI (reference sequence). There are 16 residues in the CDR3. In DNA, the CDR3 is TGTGCCAGCAGCGGGCGGGAGGGCGGGGCCAAAAACATTCAGTACTTC. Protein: CASSGREGGAKNIQYF.

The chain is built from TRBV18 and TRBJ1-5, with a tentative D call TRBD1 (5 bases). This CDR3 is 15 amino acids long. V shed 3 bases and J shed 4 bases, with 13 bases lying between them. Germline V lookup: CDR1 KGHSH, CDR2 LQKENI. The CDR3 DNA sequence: TGTGCCAGCTCACCTTCGATCGGGGGGAATCAGCCCCAGCATTTT. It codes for CASSPSIGGNQPQHF.

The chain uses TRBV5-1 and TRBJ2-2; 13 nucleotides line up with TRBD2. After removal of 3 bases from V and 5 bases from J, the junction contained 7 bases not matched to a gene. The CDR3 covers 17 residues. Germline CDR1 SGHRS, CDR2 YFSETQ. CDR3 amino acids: CASSSSLAGGRTGELFF. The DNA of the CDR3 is TGCGCCAGCAGCTCGTCACTAGCGGGAGGGCGGACCGGGGAGCTGTTTTTT. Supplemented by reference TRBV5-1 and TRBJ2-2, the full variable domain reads KAGVTQTPRYLIKTRGQQVTLSCSPISGHRSVSWYQQTPGQGLQFLFEYFSETQRNKGNFPGRFSGRQFSNSRSEMNVSTLELGDSALYLCASSSSLAGGRTGELFFGEGSRLTVL.